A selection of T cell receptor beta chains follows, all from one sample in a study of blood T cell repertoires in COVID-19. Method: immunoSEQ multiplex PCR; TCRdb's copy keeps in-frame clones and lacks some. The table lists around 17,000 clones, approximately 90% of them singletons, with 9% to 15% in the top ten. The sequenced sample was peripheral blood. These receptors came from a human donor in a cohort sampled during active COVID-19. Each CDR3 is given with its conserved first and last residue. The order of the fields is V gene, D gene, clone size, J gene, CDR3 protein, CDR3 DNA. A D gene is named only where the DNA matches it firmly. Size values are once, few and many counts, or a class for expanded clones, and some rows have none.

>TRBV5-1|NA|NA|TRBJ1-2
CASSPDGGSGDYGYTF
TGCGCCAGCAGCCCCGACGGGGGATCTGGGGACTATGGCTACACCTTC
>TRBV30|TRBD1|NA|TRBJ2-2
CAWRGTGDTGELFF
TGTGCCTGGAGGGGGACAGGGGACACCGGGGAGCTGTTTTTT
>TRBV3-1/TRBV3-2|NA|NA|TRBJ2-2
CASSKDPRGTGELFF
TGTGCCAGCAGTAAGGACCCCCGGGGCACCGGGGAGCTGTTTTTT
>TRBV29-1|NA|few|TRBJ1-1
CSALDNEAFF
TGCAGCGCACTGGACAATGAAGCTTTCTTT
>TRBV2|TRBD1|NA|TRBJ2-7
CASRGTGDYEQYF
TGTGCCAGCAGAGGGACAGGGGACTACGAGCAGTACTTC
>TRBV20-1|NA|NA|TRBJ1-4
CSVPSEKLFF
TGCAGTGTTCCTAGTGAAAAACTGTTTTTT
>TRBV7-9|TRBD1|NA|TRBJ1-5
CASSLLIGQGWDQPQHF
TGTGCCAGCAGCTTATTGATAGGACAGGGATGGGATCAGCCCCAGCATTTT
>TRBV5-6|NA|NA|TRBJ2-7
CASSRQGIFYEQYF
TGTGCCAGCAGCCGCCAGGGAATCTTCTACGAGCAGTACTTC
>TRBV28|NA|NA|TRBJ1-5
CASSLSSGVVDQPQHF
TGTGCCAGCAGTTTATCTTCCGGTGTGGTGGATCAGCCCCAGCATTTT
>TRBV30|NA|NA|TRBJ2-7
CAWSVVGGEQYF
TGTGCCTGGAGTGTAGTGGGGGGCGAGCAGTACTTC
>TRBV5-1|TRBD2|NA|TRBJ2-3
CASSLGLAGAVDTQYF
TGCGCCAGCAGCCTCGGACTAGCGGGGGCCGTCGATACGCAGTATTTT
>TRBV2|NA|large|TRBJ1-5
CASSDGLSNQPQHF
TGTGCCAGCAGTGATGGGCTTAGCAATCAGCCCCAGCATTTT
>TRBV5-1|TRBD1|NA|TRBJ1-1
CASSFTQGGTEAFF
TGCGCCAGCAGCTTTACGCAGGGGGGTACTGAAGCTTTCTTT
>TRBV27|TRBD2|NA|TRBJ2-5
CASSFVTSGGAGETQYF
TGTGCCAGCAGTTTCGTGACTAGCGGGGGGGCGGGAGAGACCCAGTACTTC